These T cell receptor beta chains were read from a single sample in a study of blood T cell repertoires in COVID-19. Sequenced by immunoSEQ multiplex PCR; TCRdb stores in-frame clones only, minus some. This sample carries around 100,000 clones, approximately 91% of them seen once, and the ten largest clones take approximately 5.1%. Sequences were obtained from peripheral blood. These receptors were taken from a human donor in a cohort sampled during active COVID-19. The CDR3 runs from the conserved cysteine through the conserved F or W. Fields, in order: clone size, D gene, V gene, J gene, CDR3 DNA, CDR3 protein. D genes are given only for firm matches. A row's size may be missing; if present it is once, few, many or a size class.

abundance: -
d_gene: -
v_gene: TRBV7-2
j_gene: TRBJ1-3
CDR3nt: TGTGCCAGCAGCGGAGGGACCCCCGCCTCTGGAAACACCATATATTTT
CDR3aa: CASSGGTPASGNTIYF

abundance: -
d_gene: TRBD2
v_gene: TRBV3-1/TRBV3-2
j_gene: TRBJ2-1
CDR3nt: TGTGCCAGCAGCCCCCTTAGCGGGAGCCCGAAGTTCTTC
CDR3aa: CASSPLSGSPKFF

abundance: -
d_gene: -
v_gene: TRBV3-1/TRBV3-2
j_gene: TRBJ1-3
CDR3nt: TGTGCCAGCAGCCCCGTGCACAGGCGGACTGGAAACACCATATATTTT
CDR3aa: CASSPVHRRTGNTIYF

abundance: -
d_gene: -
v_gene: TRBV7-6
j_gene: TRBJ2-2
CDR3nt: TGTGCCAGCAGCCCCGGTATCACCGGGGAGCTGTTTTTT
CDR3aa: CASSPGITGELFF

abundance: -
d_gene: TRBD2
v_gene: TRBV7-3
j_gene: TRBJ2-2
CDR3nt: TGTGCCAGCAGCATGGGACTAGCGGTTAACACCGGGGAGCTGTTTTTT
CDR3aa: CASSMGLAVNTGELFF

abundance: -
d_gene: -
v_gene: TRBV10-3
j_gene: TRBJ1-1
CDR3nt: TGTGCCATCAACAGGGACATCCAGAACACTGAAGCTTTCTTT
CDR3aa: CAINRDIQNTEAFF

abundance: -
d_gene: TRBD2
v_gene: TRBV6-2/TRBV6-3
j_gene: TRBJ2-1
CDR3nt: TGTGCCAGCAGTCCCCTAGCGGGGGGGCCGAAAAATGAGCAGTTCTTC
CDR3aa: CASSPLAGGPKNEQFF

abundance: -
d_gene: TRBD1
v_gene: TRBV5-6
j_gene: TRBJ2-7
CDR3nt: TGTGCCAGCAGCTCGGCCCGGACAGGGCGAGAGCAGTACTTC
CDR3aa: CASSSARTGREQYF

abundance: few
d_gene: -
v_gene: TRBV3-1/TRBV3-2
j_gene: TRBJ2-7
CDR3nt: TGTGCCAGCAGCCAAGGGAGGGCCTACGAGCAGTACTTC
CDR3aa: CASSQGRAYEQYF

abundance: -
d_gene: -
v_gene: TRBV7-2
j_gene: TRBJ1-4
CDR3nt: TGTGCCAGCAGCTTAACCGTCAGGGCAGAAGAAGAAAAACTGTTTTTT
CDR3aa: CASSLTVRAEEEKLFF

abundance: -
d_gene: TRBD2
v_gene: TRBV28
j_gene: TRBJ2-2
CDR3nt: TGTGCCAGCAACGAACTAGCGGGGAACACCGGGGAGCTGTTTTTT
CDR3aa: CASNELAGNTGELFF

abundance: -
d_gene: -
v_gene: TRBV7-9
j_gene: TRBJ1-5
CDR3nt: TGTGCCAGCAGCTTTAACAGGGATCAGCCCCAGCATTTT
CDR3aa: CASSFNRDQPQHF

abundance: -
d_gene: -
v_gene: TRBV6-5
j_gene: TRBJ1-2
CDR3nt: TGTGCCAGCAGCAGACAGGACAACTATGGCTACACCTTC
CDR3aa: CASSRQDNYGYTF

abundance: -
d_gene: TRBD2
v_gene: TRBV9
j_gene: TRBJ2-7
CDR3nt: TGTGCCAGCAGCGTAGCTGGCGGGGGGTCCTACGAGCAGTACTTC
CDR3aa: CASSVAGGGSYEQYF

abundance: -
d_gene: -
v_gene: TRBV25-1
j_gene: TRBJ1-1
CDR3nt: TGTGCCAGCAGTTCAAACCGGTACCATGAAGCTTTCTTT
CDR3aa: CASSSNRYHEAFF

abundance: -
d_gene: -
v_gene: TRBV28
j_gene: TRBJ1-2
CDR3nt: TGTGCCAGCGCGGGACTTCACTATGGCTACACCTTC
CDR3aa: CASAGLHYGYTF

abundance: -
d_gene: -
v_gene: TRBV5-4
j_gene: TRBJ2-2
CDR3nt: TGTGCCAGCAGCCCGTCTCAACTAAGGAGCACCGGGGAGCTGTTTTTT
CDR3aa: CASSPSQLRSTGELFF

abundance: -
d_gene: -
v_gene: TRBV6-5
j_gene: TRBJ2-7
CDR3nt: TGTGCCAGCAGTTACGGGCAGGGCGCTTACGAGCAGTACTTC
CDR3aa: CASSYGQGAYEQYF

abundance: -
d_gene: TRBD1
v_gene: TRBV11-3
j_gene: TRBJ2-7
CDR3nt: TGTGCCAGCAGCCCCCTCCGGGACAGGGGAGCGCACGAGCAGTACTTC
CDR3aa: CASSPLRDRGAHEQYF

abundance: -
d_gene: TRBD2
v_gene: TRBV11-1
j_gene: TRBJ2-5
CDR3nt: TGTGCCAGCACCCTCCGACTAGCCCCTCAAGAGACCCAGTACTTC
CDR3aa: CASTLRLAPQETQYF

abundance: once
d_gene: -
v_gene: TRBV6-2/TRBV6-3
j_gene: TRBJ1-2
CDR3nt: TGTGCCAGCAGCCAAGAGGGCGGGTATGGCTACACCTTC
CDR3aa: CASSQEGGYGYTF

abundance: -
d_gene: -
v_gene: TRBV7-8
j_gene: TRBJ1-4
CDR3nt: TGTGCCAGCAGCCCGAAGAGGCTGGTCTCGGAAAAACTGTTTTTT
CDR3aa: CASSPKRLVSEKLFF

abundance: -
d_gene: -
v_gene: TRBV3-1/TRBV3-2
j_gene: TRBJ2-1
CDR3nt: TGTGCCAGCAGCCAAGAGACTAGTGGGAATGAGCAGTTCTTC
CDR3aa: CASSQETSGNEQFF

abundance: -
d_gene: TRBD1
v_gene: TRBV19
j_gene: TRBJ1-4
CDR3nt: TGTGCCAGCACCCGGGACAGGGGATTACGCCGGGAAAAACTGTTTTTT
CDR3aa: CASTRDRGLRREKLFF

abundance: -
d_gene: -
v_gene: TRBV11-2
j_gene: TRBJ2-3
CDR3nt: TGTGCCAGCAGCTTAGTCCCCGGCACAGATACGCAGTATTTT
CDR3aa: CASSLVPGTDTQYF

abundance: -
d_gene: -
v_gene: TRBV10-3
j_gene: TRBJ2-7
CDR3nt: TGTGCCGCCAGGGGCGAGACCTACGAGCAGTACTTC
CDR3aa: CAARGETYEQYF